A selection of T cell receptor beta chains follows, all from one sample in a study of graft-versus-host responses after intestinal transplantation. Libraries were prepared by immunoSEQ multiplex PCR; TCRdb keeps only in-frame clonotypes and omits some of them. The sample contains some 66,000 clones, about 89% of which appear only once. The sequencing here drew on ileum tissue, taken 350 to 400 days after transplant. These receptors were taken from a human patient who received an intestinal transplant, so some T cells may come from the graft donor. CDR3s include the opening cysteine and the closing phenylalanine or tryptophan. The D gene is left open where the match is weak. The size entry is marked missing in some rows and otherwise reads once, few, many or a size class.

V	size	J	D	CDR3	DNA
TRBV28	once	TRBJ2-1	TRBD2	CASSPLAGAYNEQFF	TGTGCCAGCAGTCCCCTGGCGGGAGCTTACAATGAGCAGTTCTTC
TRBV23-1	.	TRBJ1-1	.	CASSHTGLRWTEAFF	TGCGCCAGCAGTCACACCGGGCTACGGTGGACTGAAGCTTTCTTT
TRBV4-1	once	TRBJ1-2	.	CASSLDGSHYGYTF	TGCGCCAGCAGCCTCGACGGGAGTCACTATGGCTACACCTTC
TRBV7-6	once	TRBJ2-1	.	CASSLYRGTKPSTGNNEQFF	TGTGCCAGCAGCTTATATCGAGGGACAAAACCTTCGACTGGTAACAATGAGCAGTTCTTC
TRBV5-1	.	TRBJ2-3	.	CASSLAVVPSTDTQYF	TGCGCCAGCAGCTTGGCTGTCGTCCCTAGCACAGATACGCAGTATTTT
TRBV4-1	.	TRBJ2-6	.	CASRNSGANVLTF	TGCGCCAGCAGGAACTCTGGGGCCAACGTCCTGACTTTC
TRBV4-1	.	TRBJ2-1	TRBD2	CASSRVAGGPTNEQFF	TGCGCCAGCAGCCGAGTAGCGGGGGGGCCCACCAATGAGCAGTTCTTC
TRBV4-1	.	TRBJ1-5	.	CASSQDTAPTRPQHF	TGCGCCAGCAGCCAAGATACGGCACCAACGCGGCCCCAGCATTTT
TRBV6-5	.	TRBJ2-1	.	CASSHAGASGNEQFF	TGTGCCAGCAGTCACGCAGGGGCTAGCGGTAATGAGCAGTTCTTC
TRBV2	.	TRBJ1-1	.	CASCVQGDTEAFF	TGTGCCAGCTGTGTCCAAGGGGACACCGAAGCTTTCTTT
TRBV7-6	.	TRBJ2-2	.	CASSSSGILVGELFF	TGTGCCAGCAGCTCTTCAGGGATATTGGTCGGGGAGCTGTTTTTT
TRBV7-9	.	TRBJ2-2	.	CASSRAGWELFF	TGTGCCAGCAGCCGGGCGGGATGGGAGCTGTTTTTT
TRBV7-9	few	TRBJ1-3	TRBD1	CASSYATGTSGNTIYF	TGTGCCAGCAGCTACGCGACAGGGACCTCTGGAAACACCATATATTTT
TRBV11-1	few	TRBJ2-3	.	CASSPRGGDIDTQYF	TGTGCCAGCAGTCCCAGGGGGGGGGATATCGATACGCAGTATTTT
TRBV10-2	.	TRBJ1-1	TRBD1	CASSEATGVAEAFF	TGCGCCAGCAGTGAGGCGACAGGGGTCGCTGAAGCTTTCTTT
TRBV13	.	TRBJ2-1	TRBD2	CASSGLADEQFF	TGTGCCAGCAGCGGGCTAGCGGATGAGCAGTTCTTC